The next 5 T cell receptor beta chains were all read from a single sample in a study of T cell responses to AZD1222 COVID-19 vaccine. This table comes from immunoSEQ multiplex PCR, and its TCRdb copy is limited to in-frame clones, with some not included. The sample has some 150,000 clones, more than 80% seen once. The source material was peripheral blood, sampled on day 0 of AZD1222 vaccination. The receptor source for this set is an adult in good health.

This clone is a singleton in its sample. CDR3 loop: CASSRTTGQAGELFF. The CDR3 region has the DNA TGTGCCAGCAGCAGGACGACAGGTCAGGCCGGGGAGCTGTTTTTT. V gene TRBV5-5 combines with J gene TRBJ2-2, with D perhaps matching TRBD1 (6 bases). CDR1 and CDR2 (germline): SGHKS, YYEKEE (reference sequence). V lost 4 bases, J lost 6 bases, and 16 bases lay in between. This CDR3 contains 15 residues.

The rearrangement links TRBV11-2 to TRBJ2-7; D may correspond to TRBD1 or TRBD2 (5 bases each). The V gene lost 5 bases and the J gene lost 9 bases, with 11 bases spanning the gap. Germline V gene data show CDR1 as SGHAT and CDR2 as FQNNGV. The CDR3 is made up of 11 amino acids. The chain's CDR3 is CASSPGTSQYF. The CDR3 bases are TGTGCCAGCAGCCCGGGGACCTCGCAGTACTTC.

V gene TRBV7-9 combines with J gene TRBJ2-1, with 9 positions matching TRBD2. The CDR3 is 15 amino acids. The germline CDR1 and CDR2 sequences are SEHNR and FQNEAQ (reference sequence). J gave up 4 bases and V 6 bases, and 7 bases lay outside the gene matches. CDR3 sequence reads: CASSSPSGVYNEQFF. In nucleotides, the CDR3 is TGTGCCAGCAGTTCGCCTAGCGGGGTTTACAATGAGCAGTTCTTC.

This chain uses TRBV5-5 with TRBJ1-4; perhaps TRBD1 as D (6 bases). The CDR3 loop spans 15 amino acids. CDR1 is SGHKS and CDR2 is YYEKEE in the germline V gene (reference sequence). V lost 4 bases to trimming and J lost 8 bases, with 18 bases between them. CDR3 sequence: CASSPLGGHKEKLFF. CDR3 nucleotide sequence: TGTGCCAGCAGCCCGCTCGGGGGGCATAAAGAAAAACTGTTTTTT. Full variable domain (remainder filled in from reference TRBV5-5 and TRBJ1-4): DAGVTQSPTHLIKTRGQQVTLRCSPISGHKSVSWYQQVLGQGPQFIFQYYEKEERGRGNFPDRFSARQFPNYSSELNVNALLLGDSALYLCASSPLGGHKEKLFFGSGTQLSVL.

This clone was counted once. The rearrangement joins TRBV11-3 to TRBJ1-5; weak D call: TRBD1 (6 bases). V lost 3 bases, J lost 0 bases, and 12 bases lay in between. Per germline, CDR1 SGHNT and CDR2 YENEEA. CDR3 size: 16 residues. CDR3 protein: CASSFLGGTSNQPQHF. DNA of the CDR3: TGTGCCAGCAGCTTCCTCGGGGGCACTAGCAATCAGCCCCAGCATTTT.